Each of the 17 T cell receptor beta chains below was sequenced from the same sample in a study of blood T cell repertoires in COVID-19 (dated by TCRdb to between 2020 and 2021). Library generation was performed with the immunoSEQ multiplex PCR assay. Held by TCRdb, this immuneACCESS table contains in-frame sequences only and omits some clones. Under half of the omission traces to an unresolved V gene where checked; the cause of the rest is unknown. In this sample the table shows 50,000 to 75,000 clones, 78% of which occur a single time. The ten most abundant clones make up approximately 15% of the sample. Sequenced sample: peripheral blood. These receptors all stem from a man aged 55-75 years with COVID-19, enrolled during active disease.

In nucleotides, the CDR3 is TGTGCCAGCAGCCTGGGACAGGTGGGCTCTGGGGCCAACGTCCTGACTTTC. Encoded protein: CASSLGQVGSGANVLTF. The rearrangement uses TRBV4-2 and TRBJ2-6, with TRBD1 matching over 8 bases. V lost 4 bases and J lost 0; bases outside the gene matches: 5. CDR1 is LGHNA, CDR2 YNFKEQ, per germline. The CDR3 covers 17 residues.

The rearrangement joins TRBV5-5 to TRBJ1-6, with unresolved D. Trimming cost V 0 bases and J 11 bases, with 6 bases left between them. Germline CDR1 is SGHKS and CDR2 is YYEKEE (reference sequence). The CDR3 consists of 12 residues. This CDR3 is CASSLGVTPLHF. The CDR3 region has the DNA TGTGCCAGCAGCTTGGGAGTAACACCCCTCCACTTT. Supplemented by reference TRBV5-5 and TRBJ1-6, the full variable domain reads DAGVTQSPTHLIKTRGQQVTLRCSPISGHKSVSWYQQVLGQGPQFIFQYYEKEERGRGNFPDRFSARQFPNYSSELNVNALLLGDSALYLCASSLGVTPLHFGNGTRLTVT.

This sequence joins TRBV18 and TRBJ1-6; 9 positions match TRBD1. V dropped 5 bases and J dropped 10; count of bases not matched to a gene: 6. Germline CDR1 is KGHSH and CDR2 is LQKENI. The CDR3 runs to 14 residues. The CDR3 protein is CASSFGTGNSPLHF. Here the CDR3 DNA reads TGTGCCAGCTCATTTGGGACAGGGAACTCACCCCTCCACTTT. The variable domain in full, completed from reference TRBV18 and TRBJ1-6, reads NAGVMQNPRHLVRRRGQEARLRCSPMKGHSHVYWYRQLPEEGLKFMVYLQKENIIDESGMPKERFSAEFPKEGPSILRIQQVVRGDSAAYFCASSFGTGNSPLHFGNGTRLTVT.

This clone was recorded a few times. The chain employs TRBV11-3 and TRBJ2-5, with TRBD2 matching over 8 bases. The CDR3 totals 15 residues. Germline CDR1 and CDR2: SGHNT and YENEEA. V shed 1 base, J shed 1 base, and the junction held 2 bases outside the gene matches. In DNA form, the CDR3 reads TGTGCCAGCAGCTTAGGCGGGGGGCCCCAAGAGACCCAGTACTTC. This sequence encodes CASSLGGGPQETQYF.

V gene TRBV7-2 combines with J gene TRBJ2-1, with D hard to call. Germline CDR1 SGHTA, CDR2 FQGNSA. Between the trimmed V and J ends, which lost 4 bases and 9 bases, there was a span of 7 bases. This CDR3 has 11 residues. The CDR3 reads CASSSSPEQFF. CDR3 bases: TGTGCCAGCAGCTCGAGCCCTGAGCAGTTCTTC.

The chain carries TRBV5-1 and TRBJ2-5; tentative D call: TRBD1 (6 bases). V was cut by 4 bases and J by 9 bases, with 19 bases left in between. The CDR3 has 14 residues. Germline CDR1 SGHRS, CDR2 YFSETQ. The CDR3 loop is CASSRDTGLAAQYF. The CDR3 coding sequence is TGCGCCAGCAGCCGGGACACCGGTTTAGCTGCCCAGTACTTC.

The V gene is TRBV5-4, the J gene TRBJ1-1, with 10 positions matching TRBD1. The CDR3 runs to 13 residues. Germline CDR1 reads SGHNT; CDR2 reads YYREEE (reference sequence). Trimming at V came to 0 bases and at J to 10 bases, leaving 3 bases not matched to a gene. CDR3 loop: CASSLDWTGGAFF. The CDR3 coding sequence is TGTGCCAGCAGCTTGGACTGGACAGGGGGAGCTTTCTTT.

V and J are TRBV21-1 and TRBJ1-5. TRBV21-1 is listed as a pseudogene. The CDR3 is 14 residues long. For the CDR3, the DNA is TGTGCCAGCAGCAGAGGGAGCAGGAATCAGCCCCAGCATTTT. Translation: CASSRGSRNQPQHF.

This clone has a single count. The CDR3 bases are TGTGCCACCAGTGACTCGGGACAGGGGCATGAAAAACTGTTTTTT. This codes for CATSDSGQGHEKLFF. V is TRBV24-1 and J is TRBJ1-4; 10 bases are a match to TRBD1. The CDR3 loop spans 15 amino acids. Trimming cost V 4 bases and J 6 bases; bases outside gene matches: 4. The germline V gene encodes CDR1 KGHDR and CDR2 SFDVKD.

Worth noting for this clone: The junction departs from the called germline gene at one end, perhaps through a read error. V gene TRBV6-5 combines with J gene TRBJ2-7, with 8 bases that match TRBD1. In germline, CDR1 is MNHEY, CDR2 SVGAGI. This CDR3 has 12 residues. The CDR3 nucleotides are TGTGCCAGCACCTGGGACAGGCAAAGGGGGAACTTC. Amino acid sequence: CASTWDRQRGNF.

This clone was counted between two and nine times. The chain recombines TRBV11-2 with TRBJ1-4; no clear D. Germline V CDR1 and CDR2: SGHAT, FQNNGV. Trimming shortened V by 1 base and J by 4 bases, and 10 bases separated the two germline ends. The CDR3 length is 15 residues. DNA of the CDR3: TGTGCCAGCAGCTTAGTTGGTTTCGGTAATGAAAAACTGTTTTTT. Its protein product is CASSLVGFGNEKLFF.

The chain employs TRBV2 and TRBJ1-1; 10 bases fit TRBD1. This CDR3 has 15 amino acids. J lost 7 bases, V lost 6 bases, and 11 bases had no gene match. Germline V gene data show CDR1 as SNHLY and CDR2 as FYNNEI. CDR3 sequence (DNA): TGTGCCAGCAGCTCTGGGACAGGGGTGATCGATGAAGCTTTCTTT. It specifies CASSSGTGVIDEAFF.

This chain joins TRBV5-4 and TRBJ2-7; TRBD2 might be the D (5 bases). In germline, CDR1 is SGHNT, CDR2 YYREEE (reference sequence). The ends were cut back, 5 bases at V and 0 bases at J, with 21 bases in the middle. CDR3 length: 17 amino acids. The CDR3 DNA reads TGTGCCAGCAGATTGCTTGGCGGGCTTGACGACTCCTACGAGCAGTACTTC. Translation gives CASRLLGGLDDSYEQYF.

To note about this clone: Other DNA sequences within the sample encode an identical CDR3. The chain uses TRBV20-1 and TRBJ2-5, with a possible D match to TRBD1 (6 bases). The CDR3 is 11 residues long. Trimming stripped 2 bases from V and 5 bases from J, with 6 bases between. CDR1 DFQATT and CDR2 SNEGSKA come from the germline V gene (reference sequence). DNA of the CDR3: TGCAGTGCTAGACAGGGGGAGACCCAGTACTTC. Translation: CSARQGETQYF.

Written as DNA, the CDR3 is TGTGCCAGTAGTACCGTGACAGGTTCTGGAAACACCATATATTTT. Translated: CASSTVTGSGNTIYF. The chain couples TRBV19 to TRBJ1-3; possibly TRBD1 for D (6 bases). Germline V gene data show CDR1 as LNHDA and CDR2 as SQIVND (reference sequence). The CDR3 spans 15 residues. V lost 4 bases, J lost 1 base, and 11 bases lay in between.

This sequence joins TRBV18 and TRBJ1-5, with D hard to call. The CDR3 totals 15 residues. V shed 3 bases and J shed 2 bases, with 11 bases lying between them. Germline V gene data show CDR1 as KGHSH and CDR2 as LQKENI. The CDR3 sequence is CASSPTVRGNQPQHF. The CDR3 DNA follows: TGTGCCAGCTCACCGACGGTGAGGGGCAATCAGCCCCAGCATTTT.

V and J are TRBV12-3 or TRBV12-4 and TRBJ2-1; tentatively, D is TRBD1 (6 bases). Trimming took off 6 bases at V and 8 bases at J, with 14 bases between the two ends. CDR3 length: 13 amino acids. The CDR3, as DNA: TGTGCCAGCAGCCCACAGGGTAGGGATGAGCAGTTCTTC. This translates into CASSPQGRDEQFF.